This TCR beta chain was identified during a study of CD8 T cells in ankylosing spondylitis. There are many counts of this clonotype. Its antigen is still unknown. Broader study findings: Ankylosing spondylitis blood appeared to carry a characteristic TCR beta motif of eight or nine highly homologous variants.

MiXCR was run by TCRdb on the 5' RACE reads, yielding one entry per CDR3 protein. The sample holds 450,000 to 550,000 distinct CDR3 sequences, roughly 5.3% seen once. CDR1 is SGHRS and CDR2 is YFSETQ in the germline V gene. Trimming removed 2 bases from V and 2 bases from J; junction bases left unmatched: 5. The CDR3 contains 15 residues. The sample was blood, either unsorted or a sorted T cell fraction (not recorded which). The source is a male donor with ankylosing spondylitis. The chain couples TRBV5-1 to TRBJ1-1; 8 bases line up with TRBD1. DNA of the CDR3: TGCGCCAGCAGCTTCCAGGGGGCGGGCAACACTGAAGCTTTCTTT. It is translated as CASSFQGAGNTEAFF.